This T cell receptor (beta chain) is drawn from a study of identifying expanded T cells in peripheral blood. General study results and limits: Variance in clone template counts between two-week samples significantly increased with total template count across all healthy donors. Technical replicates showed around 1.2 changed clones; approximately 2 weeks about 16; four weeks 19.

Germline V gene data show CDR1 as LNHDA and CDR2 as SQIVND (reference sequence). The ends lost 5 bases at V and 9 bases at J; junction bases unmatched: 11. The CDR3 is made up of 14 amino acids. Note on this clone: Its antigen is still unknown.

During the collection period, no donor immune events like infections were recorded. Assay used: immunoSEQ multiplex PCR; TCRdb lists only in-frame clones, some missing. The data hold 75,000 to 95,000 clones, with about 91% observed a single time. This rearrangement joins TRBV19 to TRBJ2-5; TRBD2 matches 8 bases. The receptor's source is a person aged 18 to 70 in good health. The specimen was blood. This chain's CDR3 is CASSREGPGGAQYF. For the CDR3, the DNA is TGTGCCAGTAGTCGGGAGGGACCCGGGGGGGCCCAGTACTTC.